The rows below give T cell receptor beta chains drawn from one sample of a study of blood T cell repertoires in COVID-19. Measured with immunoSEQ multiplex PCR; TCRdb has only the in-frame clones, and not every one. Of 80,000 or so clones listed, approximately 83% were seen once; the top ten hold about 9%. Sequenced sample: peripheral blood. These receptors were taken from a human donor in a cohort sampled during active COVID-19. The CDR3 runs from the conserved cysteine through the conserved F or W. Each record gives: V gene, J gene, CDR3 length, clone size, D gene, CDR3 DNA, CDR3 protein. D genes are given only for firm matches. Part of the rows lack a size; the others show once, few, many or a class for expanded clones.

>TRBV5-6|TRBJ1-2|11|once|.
TGTGCCAGCAGCTTTGAGAGGCGGTGCACCTTC
CASSFERRCTF
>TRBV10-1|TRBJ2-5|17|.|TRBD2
TGCGCCAGCAGTGTTGGGACTAGCGGGAGGGTTGGAGAGACCCAGTACTTC
CASSVGTSGRVGETQYF
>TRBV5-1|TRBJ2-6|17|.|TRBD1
TGCGCCAGCAGCCAGGGACAGGCAAGCTCTGGGGCCAACGTCCTGACTTTC
CASSQGQASSGANVLTF
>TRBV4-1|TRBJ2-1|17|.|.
TGCGCCAGCAGCCAAGAAGCGAGCAGGGGCCCCTACAATGAGCAGTTCTTC
CASSQEASRGPYNEQFF
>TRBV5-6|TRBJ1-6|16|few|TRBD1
TGTGCCAGCAGCTCCCGGGACAGGGCCTATAGGTCACCCCTCCACTTT
CASSSRDRAYRSPLHF
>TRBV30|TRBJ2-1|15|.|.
TGTGCCTGGAGAGCTAGGGGGGGGATCGGCAATGAGCAGTTCTTC
CAWRARGGIGNEQFF
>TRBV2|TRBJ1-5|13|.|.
TGTGCCAGCAGGGGGCAGGGCAATCAGCCCCAGCATTTT
CASRGQGNQPQHF
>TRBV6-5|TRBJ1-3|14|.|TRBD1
TGTGCCAGCAGTACCGACAGGGGAGGGAACACCATATATTTT
CASSTDRGGNTIYF
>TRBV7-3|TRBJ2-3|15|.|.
TGTGCCAGCAGCGAGGGTCCCTCTAGCACAGATACGCAGTATTTT
CASSEGPSSTDTQYF
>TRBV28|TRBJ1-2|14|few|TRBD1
TGTGCCAGCAGTGCCGGGACAGGGAACTATGGCTACACCTTC
CASSAGTGNYGYTF
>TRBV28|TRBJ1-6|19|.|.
TGTGCCAGCAGTTCTCCCCGCGGGGGGCCAGGCCCCTATAATTCACCCCTCCACTTT
CASSSPRGGPGPYNSPLHF
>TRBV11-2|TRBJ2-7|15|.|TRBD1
TGTGCCAGCAGCACGACAGGGTGGCTGACTTGGGAGCAGTACTTC
CASSTTGWLTWEQYF
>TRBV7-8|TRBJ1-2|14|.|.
TGTGCCAGCAGCTTATCAGGGTCCGGCTATGGCTACACCTTC
CASSLSGSGYGYTF
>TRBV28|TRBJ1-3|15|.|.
TGTGCCAGCAGTTTAGAACAGTCCTCTGGAAACACCATATATTTT
CASSLEQSSGNTIYF
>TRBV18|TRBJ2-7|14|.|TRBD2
TGTGCCAGCTCACCTAGCGGGCCGTCCTACGAGCAGTACTTC
CASSPSGPSYEQYF
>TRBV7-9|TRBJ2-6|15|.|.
TGTGCCAGCAGCTTCAGGGACTCTGGGGCCAACGTCCTGACTTTC
CASSFRDSGANVLTF
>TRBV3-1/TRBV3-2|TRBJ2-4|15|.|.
TGTGCCAGCAGCCATGGGCCTCTAGCCAAAAACATTCAGTACTTC
CASSHGPLAKNIQYF
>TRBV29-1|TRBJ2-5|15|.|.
TGCAGCGTTGCGGGTCTGACAGGACCCCAAGAGACCCAGTACTTC
CSVAGLTGPQETQYF
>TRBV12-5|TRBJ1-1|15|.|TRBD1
TGTGCTAGTGGTTTGACCCCCCAACAGGGGGCTGAAGCTTTCTTT
CASGLTPQQGAEAFF
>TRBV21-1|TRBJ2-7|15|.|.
TGTGCCAGCAGCAAACTAACGACGGGGGGGCGCGAGCAGTACTTC
CASSKLTTGGREQYF
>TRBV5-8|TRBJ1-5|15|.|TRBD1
TGTGCCAGCGCGCCCACGGACAGGGACAATCAGCCCCAGCATTTT
CASAPTDRDNQPQHF
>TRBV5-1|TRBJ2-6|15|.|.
TGCGCCAGCAGCACCCAGCGTTCTGGGGCCAACGTCCTGACTTTC
CASSTQRSGANVLTF
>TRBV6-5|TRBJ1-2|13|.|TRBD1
TGTGCCACTTCACAGGGGGGAAACTATGGCTACACCTTC
CATSQGGNYGYTF
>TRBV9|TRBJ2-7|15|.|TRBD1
TGTGCCAGCAGCCCGAGGGACAGGGGGCCAGGCGAGCAGTACTTC
CASSPRDRGPGEQYF
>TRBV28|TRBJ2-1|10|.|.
TGTGCCAGCAGTCGGGTGTGGCAGTTCTTC
CASSRVWQFF
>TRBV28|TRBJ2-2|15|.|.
TGTGCCAGCAGTTATGGGGGGAGAAACACCGGGGAGCTGTTTTTT
CASSYGGRNTGELFF
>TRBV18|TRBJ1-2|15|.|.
TGTGCCAGCTCACCATTAGATCTGTCCAACTATGGCTACACCTTC
CASSPLDLSNYGYTF
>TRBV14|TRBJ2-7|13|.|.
TGTGCCAGCAGCCCCACACAGGGCTACGAGCAGTACTTC
CASSPTQGYEQYF
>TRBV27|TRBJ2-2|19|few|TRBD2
TGTGCCAGCAGTTCTTCCCGGGGACTAGCGGGAGGGCTCACCGGGGAGCTGTTTTTT
CASSSSRGLAGGLTGELFF
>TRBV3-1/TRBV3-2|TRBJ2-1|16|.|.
TGTGCCAGCAGCCAAGATCAAGGGCTAGCGAGCAATGAGCAGTTCTTC
CASSQDQGLASNEQFF
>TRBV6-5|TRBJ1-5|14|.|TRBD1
TGTGCCAGCAGTTCCGGACAGGGCCATCAGCCCCAGCATTTT
CASSSGQGHQPQHF
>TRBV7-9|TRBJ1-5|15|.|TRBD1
TGTGCCAGCAGCTTAGAACAGGGGGCAAATCAGCCCCAGCATTTT
CASSLEQGANQPQHF
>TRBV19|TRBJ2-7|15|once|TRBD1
TGTGCCAGCCGGAGGACAGGGGAGGGAACCTACGAGCAGTACTTC
CASRRTGEGTYEQYF
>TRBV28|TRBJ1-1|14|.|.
TGTGCCGTATCCGAGGGCCAGAGGGCCACTGAAGCTTTCTTT
CAVSEGQRATEAFF
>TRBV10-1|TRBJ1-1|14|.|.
TGCGCCAGCAGTGGGGGCACAGGGAACACTGAAGCTTTCTTT
CASSGGTGNTEAFF
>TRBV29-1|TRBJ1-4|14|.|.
TGCAGCGTTGAGGGCGGGGGTGCGGGTGAAAAACTGTTTTTT
CSVEGGGAGEKLFF
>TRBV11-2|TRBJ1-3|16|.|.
TGTGCCAGCAGCCACGCCGGGACTCTAGGCGGAAACACCATATATTTT
CASSHAGTLGGNTIYF
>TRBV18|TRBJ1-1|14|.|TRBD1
TGTGCCAGCTCAGAGGACAGGGTAAACACTGAAGCTTTCTTT
CASSEDRVNTEAFF
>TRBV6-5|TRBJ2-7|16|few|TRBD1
TGTGCCAGCAGTTCCAAGACCGGGACAGGAGGCTACGAGCAGTACTTC
CASSSKTGTGGYEQYF
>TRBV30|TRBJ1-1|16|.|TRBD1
TGTGCCTGGAGTGTACCTCTAGACAGGGCGAGGACTGAAGCTTTCTTT
CAWSVPLDRARTEAFF
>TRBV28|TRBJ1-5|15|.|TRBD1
TGTGCCAGCAGTATAGACAGGGCGAGCAATCAGCCCCAGCATTTT
CASSIDRASNQPQHF
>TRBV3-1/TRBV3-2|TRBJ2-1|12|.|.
TGTGCCAGCGGGGACATGTACAATGAGCAGTTCTTC
CASGDMYNEQFF
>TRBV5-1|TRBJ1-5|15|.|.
TGCGCCAGCAGCTTGGCCGGGGGGAGAGATCAGCCCCAGCATTTT
CASSLAGGRDQPQHF
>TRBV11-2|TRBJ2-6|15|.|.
TGTGCCAGCACCTGGGGGCTCTCTGGGGCCAACGTCCTGACTTTC
CASTWGLSGANVLTF
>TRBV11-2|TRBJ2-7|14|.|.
TGTGCCAGCACCCCGGGGGACAGTCCCTACGAGCAGTACTTC
CASTPGDSPYEQYF